This T cell receptor beta chain was captured in a study of T cells in Graves' hyperthyroidism and ophthalmopathy. General study results and limits: Also found in blood were most expanded thyroid clonotypes above 0.001.

Researchers barred patients who had uncontrolled infection, other autoimmune disease, pregnancy or lactation. Isolation of PBMCs was performed on about 10 ml fresh peripheral blood. About this clonotype: Its specificity is not known. No conserved phenylalanine or tryptophan ends this CDR3, so it is likely a read error.

RNA transcripts served as the template for amplifying TCR beta CDR3 regions. RT-PCR in the first round (using the HTBI primer set) targeted the TCR CDR3. From the multiplex PCR reads, TCRdb called clonotypes with MiXCR, one entry per CDR3 protein. The sample lists about 740,000 distinct CDR3 sequences; around 13% were seen once. Germline trimming cut 2 bases from V and 4 bases from J; bases unmatched to any gene: 6. The CDR3 covers 17 residues. CDR1 MNHEY and CDR2 SVGEGT come from the germline V gene. The sequenced sample was blood. The chain is built from TRBV6-2 or TRBV6-3 and TRBJ2-2; 11 bases line up with TRBD2. The TCR comes from a woman aged 18-30 years with Graves' hyperthyroidism. The CDR3: CASSYGSSGRFTGELFS. The CDR3 coding sequence is TGTGCCAGCAGTTACGGATCTAGCGGGAGGTTCACCGGGGAGCTGTTTTCT.